These 27 T cell receptor beta chains were sequenced from one sample in a study of T cell responses to AZD1222 COVID-19 vaccine. The repertoire was sequenced with immunoSEQ multiplex PCR; TCRdb's copy has only in-frame clones and lacks some. The sample lists about 150,000 clones, about 87% seen once, with around 3% in the top ten. Specimen: peripheral blood, collected on day 0 of AZD1222 vaccination. The origin of the receptors is an adult in good health.

The gene calls are TRBV27 and TRBJ1-6; a weak D match, TRBD1 (5 bases). The CDR3 is 15 residues long. V lost 0 bases to trimming and J lost 5 bases, with 8 bases between them. From germline, CDR1 is MNHEY and CDR2 SMNVEV (reference sequence). The CDR3 protein is CASSLSEGNNSPLHF. The CDR3 DNA reads TGTGCCAGCAGTTTATCCGAGGGGAATAATTCACCCCTCCACTTT.

V gene TRBV7-2 combines with J gene TRBJ2-5; TRBD2 matches 7 bases. Germline V gene lookup returns CDR1 SGHTA and CDR2 FQGNSA. The V segment lost 1 base and the J segment 2 bases; nucleotides outside the gene matches: 7. This CDR3 contains 16 residues. The chain's CDR3 is CASSLVGGKGQETQYF. The CDR3, as DNA: TGTGCCAGCAGCTTAGTGGGAGGGAAGGGGCAAGAGACCCAGTACTTC.

The chain recombines TRBV6-5 with TRBJ2-7; the match to TRBD2 covers 8 bases. The CDR3 totals 14 residues. Losses at the gene ends were 5 bases for V and 3 bases for J; bases not matched to a gene: 6. Germline V gene data show CDR1 as MNHEY and CDR2 as SVGAGI. Here the CDR3 DNA reads TGTGCCAGCAGTAGGGCGGGGGGCAACTACGAGCAGTACTTC. Its protein product is CASSRAGGNYEQYF.

This chain joins TRBV4-3 and TRBJ2-1; D tentatively reads TRBD1 or TRBD2 (5 bases each). Trimming removed 1 base from V and 0 bases from J, with 10 bases in between. The CDR3 length is 16 residues. Germline V gene sequence: CDR1 LGHNA, CDR2 YSLEER. The CDR3 region has the DNA TGCGCCAGCAGCCAAGGTTGGGGGAGCTCCTACAATGAGCAGTTCTTC. Encoded protein: CASSQGWGSSYNEQFF.

The CDR3 region is CASSQGQGIGKLFF. Here the CDR3 DNA reads TGTGCCAGCAGCCAGGGACAGGGGATTGGGAAACTGTTTTTT. This chain uses TRBV3-1 (or the pseudogene TRBV3-2) with TRBJ1-4; the match to TRBD1 covers 10 bases. The CDR3 length is 14 residues. CDR1 LGHDT and CDR2 YNNKEL come from the germline V gene (reference sequence). V lost 3 bases, J lost 11 bases, and 6 bases stayed unmatched.

The gene calls are TRBV19 and TRBJ2-7; D assignment may be TRBD1 or TRBD2 (6 bases each). Germline V gene sequence: CDR1 LNHDA, CDR2 SQIVND (reference sequence). The CDR3 length is 15 residues. V was clipped by 2 bases and J by 2 bases, with 13 bases between them. The chain's CDR3 is CASSILGGLPYEQYF. In DNA form, the CDR3 reads TGTGCCAGTAGTATATTAGGGGGACTCCCCTACGAGCAGTACTTC.

The chain is built from TRBV7-8 and TRBJ2-7; D ambiguous. The CDR3 runs to 14 residues. The V gene's germline CDR1 is SGHVS and CDR2 FQNEAQ. V was shortened by 5 bases and J by 1 base, with 12 bases between the two germline ends. CDR3 bases: TGTGCCAGCAGCCCAACAACTACGTCCTACGAGCAGTACTTC. It yields the protein CASSPTTTSYEQYF. The full variable domain, in which reference TRBV7-8 and TRBJ2-7 provide the parts outside the CDR3, is GAGVSQSPRYKVAKRGQDVALRCDPISGHVSLFWYQQALGQGPEFLTYFQNEAQLDKSGLPSDRFFAERPEGSVSTLKIQRTQQEDSAVYLCASSPTTTSYEQYFGPGTRLTVT.

The chain recombines TRBV4-2 with TRBJ2-1; TRBD1 aligns across 7 bases. V lost 0 bases to trimming and J lost 7 bases; unmatched junction nucleotides: 9. Germline CDR1 is LGHNA and CDR2 is YNFKEQ. CDR3 length: 16 amino acids. The CDR3 region has the DNA TGTGCCAGCAGCCAAGAAGGGACAGTGGCACTAAATGAGCAGTTCTTC. Translated: CASSQEGTVALNEQFF.

V is TRBV6-6 and J is TRBJ2-7; no definite D call. CDR1 and CDR2 (germline): MNHNY, SVGAGI (reference sequence). Trimming left V 0 bases short and J 2 bases short, with 5 bases between. This CDR3 is built from 13 residues. This chain's CDR3 is CASSYSGPYEQYF. The CDR3 region has the DNA TGTGCCAGCAGTTACTCGGGCCCCTACGAGCAGTACTTC.

V and J are TRBV7-9 and TRBJ1-6; tentatively, D is TRBD1 (5 bases). CDR1 and CDR2 from the germline V gene are SEHNR and FQNEAQ (reference sequence). Between the trimmed V and J ends, which lost 4 bases and 0 bases, there was a span of 13 bases. The CDR3 is made up of 17 amino acids. CDR3 sequence: CASSWDGASSYNSPLHF. CDR3 DNA sequence: TGTGCCAGCAGCTGGGACGGGGCGAGCTCCTATAATTCACCCCTCCACTTT.

This chain links TRBV27 with TRBJ1-4; maybe TRBD1 (6 bases). The CDR3 contains 15 residues. The V gene's germline CDR1 is MNHEY and CDR2 SMNVEV (reference sequence). Trimming removed 2 bases at V and 7 bases at J, with 14 bases between. This CDR3 is CASSLNRAAFEKLFF. The CDR3 region has the DNA TGTGCCAGCAGTTTAAACAGGGCAGCGTTTGAAAAACTGTTTTTT.

J is TRBJ1-5 and V is TRBV6-5; no clear D gene. The CDR3 is made up of 14 amino acids. Trimming removed 7 bases at V and 4 bases at J, with 14 bases between. CDR1 and CDR2 (germline): MNHEY, SVGAGI. The CDR3 loop is CASTDAGKNQPQHF. The CDR3 DNA is TGTGCCAGCACCGACGCGGGTAAAAATCAGCCCCAGCATTTT.

This chain links TRBV7-9 with TRBJ1-5; 7 bases are a match to TRBD1. The CDR3 runs to 16 residues. With 5 bases clipped from V and 7 bases from J, the junction kept 14 bases outside the gene matches. Germline lookup yields CDR1 SEHNR and CDR2 FQNEAQ (reference sequence). The CDR3 nucleotides are TGTGCCAGCAGCCGGGACCCGACAGGGCTGACCCAGCCCCAGCATTTT. Its translation: CASSRDPTGLTQPQHF.

The chain recombines TRBV12-3 or TRBV12-4 with TRBJ2-7; TRBD1 is a possible D gene (6 bases). This CDR3 has 13 amino acids. V lost 4 bases and J lost 7, with 14 bases in between. This CDR3 is CASSWDKAWEQYF. CDR3 nucleotide sequence: TGTGCCAGCAGTTGGGACAAGGCTTGGGAGCAGTACTTC.

The rearrangement uses TRBV7-8 and TRBJ2-7; 8 bases are shared with TRBD2. Germline V CDR1 and CDR2: SGHVS, FQNEAQ. This CDR3 is built from 13 residues. The ends lost 1 base at V and 5 bases at J; junction bases unmatched: 1. CDR3 region: CASSLGTSNEQYF. The CDR3 coding sequence is TGTGCCAGCAGCTTAGGGACTAGCAACGAGCAGTACTTC.

This chain links TRBV2 with TRBJ2-5; possible D gene TRBD2, 5 bases. The V end was cut by 7 bases, the J end by 1 base, with 7 bases between. The CDR3 is 12 residues long. CDR1 SNHLY and CDR2 FYNNEI come from the germline V gene. The CDR3 DNA reads TGTGCCAGCAATCGGGGCCAAGAGACCCAGTACTTC. This translates into CASNRGQETQYF.

The chain couples TRBV6-5 to TRBJ2-7; 9 nucleotides align to TRBD1. Germline CDR1 MNHEY, CDR2 SVGAGI. The CDR3 totals 14 residues. V was pared by 7 bases and J by 4 bases, with 8 bases of the junction left unmatched. CDR3 bases: TGTGCCAGCAATAACAGGGGGCAGAATTACGAGCAGTACTTC. Translation gives CASNNRGQNYEQYF.

This clone appeared a few times. The rearrangement links TRBV10-3 to TRBJ1-4; D possibly corresponds to TRBD1 (5 bases). V shed 8 bases and J shed 3 bases, with 10 bases lying between them. There are 13 residues in the CDR3. Per germline, CDR1 ENHRY and CDR2 SYGVKD. CDR3 nucleotides: TGTGCCATCTCATGGGGCCCTAATGAAAAACTGTTTTTT. It translates to CAISWGPNEKLFF.

The rearrangement joins TRBV5-1 to TRBJ1-2; 11 bases fit TRBD1. Per germline, CDR1 SGHRS and CDR2 YFSETQ. There are 16 residues in the CDR3. The trim removed 3 bases at V and 7 bases at J, leaving 11 bases unmatched. The CDR3 loop reads CASSSTGQGVSGGYTF. The CDR3 nucleotides are TGCGCCAGCAGCTCAACGGGACAGGGGGTGTCGGGTGGCTACACCTTC.

The V call is TRBV7-3, the J call TRBJ2-2; tentatively, D is TRBD2 (6 bases). The CDR3 totals 13 residues. Germline-derived CDR1 and CDR2 are SGHTA and FQGTGA. With 4 bases removed from V and 4 bases from J, the gap between germline ends came to 7 bases. This CDR3 reads CASSWGGTGELFF. The DNA for the CDR3 is TGTGCCAGCAGCTGGGGAGGCACCGGGGAGCTGTTTTTT.

The genes are TRBV9 and TRBJ1-6, with TRBD1 identical over 8 bases. CDR3 size: 19 residues. Germline CDR1 SGDLS, CDR2 YYNGEE. V gave up 0 bases and J gave up 5 bases; unmatched junction bases: 13. CDR3 residues: CASSVVPLTGERDNSPLHF. In DNA, the CDR3 is TGTGCCAGCAGCGTAGTCCCATTGACAGGGGAACGTGATAATTCACCCCTCCACTTT.

The chain is built from TRBV19 and TRBJ1-6; TRBD1 might be the D (5 bases). The CDR3 extends over 15 amino acids. The V gene lost 10 bases and the J gene lost 6 bases, with 19 bases spanning the gap. Germline loops: CDR1 LNHDA, CDR2 SQIVND (reference sequence). The CDR3: CATRAQGVTNSPLHF. CDR3 nucleotide sequence: TGTGCCACGCGGGCCCAAGGGGTTACTAATTCACCCCTCCACTTT.

The chain combines TRBV6-1 with TRBJ1-4; D remains ambiguous. Trimming cost V 4 bases and J 2 bases, with 14 bases left between them. The CDR3 contains 16 residues. CDR1 is MNHNS, CDR2 SASEGT, per germline. CDR3 sequence (DNA): TGTGCCAGCAGTGGCGCGGGAATCGGCACTAATGAAAAACTGTTTTTT. Translating gives CASSGAGIGTNEKLFF.

The chain links TRBV4-1 to TRBJ1-3; no clear D gene. Germline V gives CDR1 MGHRA, CDR2 YSYEKL. CDR3 length: 14 amino acids. Between the trimmed V and J ends, which lost 4 bases and 1 base, there was a span of 8 bases. CDR3 sequence: CASSPQESGNTIYF. CDR3 DNA sequence: TGCGCCAGCAGCCCTCAGGAGTCTGGAAACACCATATATTTT.

CDR3 protein: CASSPQDSHTEAFF. CDR3 DNA sequence: TGCGCCAGCAGCCCCCAGGACAGTCACACTGAAGCTTTCTTT. The chain carries TRBV5-1 and TRBJ1-1, with a possible D match to TRBD1 (6 bases). V gave up 4 bases and J gave up 3 bases, with 13 bases separating them. This CDR3 has 14 amino acids. Germline V gives CDR1 SGHRS, CDR2 YFSETQ. Together with reference TRBV5-1 and TRBJ1-1, the CDR3 gives the full variable domain: KAGVTQTPRYLIKTRGQQVTLSCSPISGHRSVSWYQQTPGQGLQFLFEYFSETQRNKGNFPGRFSGRQFSNSRSEMNVSTLELGDSALYLCASSPQDSHTEAFFGQGTRLTVV.

This chain's CDR3 is CASETQGGEQYF. DNA of the CDR3: TGTGCCAGCGAGACACAGGGGGGAGAGCAGTACTTC. The chain couples TRBV10-3 to TRBJ2-7; 8 bases fit TRBD1. Germline values: CDR1 ENHRY, CDR2 SYGVKD. Losses at the gene ends were 10 bases for V and 7 bases for J; bases not matched to a gene: 9. The CDR3 has 12 residues.

The V gene is TRBV7-2, the J gene TRBJ2-1; possibly TRBD2 for D (6 bases). Germline values: CDR1 SGHTA, CDR2 FQGNSA. V was pared by 5 bases and J by 5 bases, with 16 bases between. This CDR3 has 15 amino acids. CDR3 bases: TGTGCCAGCAGCCCGAGGGCGGGGATAAACAATGAGCAGTTCTTC. This encodes CASSPRAGINNEQFF.